A single sample is the source of the 26 T cell receptor beta chains below, sequenced in a study of human T cells and chemical hapten exposure. TCRdb itself ran the 5' RACE reads through MiXCR, one entry per CDR3 protein. The data hold about 81,000 distinct CDR3 sequences, with 15% to 20% observed a single time. It was unfractionated whole blood from which total RNA was extracted. Receptors were obtained from a female donor in good health.

The chain carries TRBV19 and TRBJ1-1; D possibly corresponds to TRBD1 (6 bases). V was cut by 7 bases and J by 4 bases, with 19 bases left in between. Germline V gives CDR1 LNHDA, CDR2 SQIVND (reference sequence). The CDR3 has 15 amino acids. The CDR3 coding sequence is TGTGCCAGTACCCCCTCCGGGACATCGGCCACTGAAGCTTTCTTT. Translation gives CASTPSGTSATEAFF.

The chain combines TRBV29-1 with TRBJ1-1; D is uncertain. CDR3 length: 10 residues. Germline CDR1 is SQVTM and CDR2 is ANQGSEA. Trimming shortened V by 7 bases and J by 0 bases, and 3 bases separated the two germline ends. DNA for the CDR3: TGCAGCGGACTGAACACTGAAGCTTTCTTT. Its protein is CSGLNTEAFF.

This clonotype was counted between two and nine times. This chain links TRBV9 with TRBJ2-1, with 10 bases aligning to TRBD2. This CDR3 contains 14 residues. V was pared by 1 base and J by 5 bases, with 0 bases of the junction left unmatched. The germline gives CDR1 SGDLS, CDR2 YYNGEE. CDR3 region: CASSVTSGNNEQFF. CDR3 in DNA: TGTGCCAGCAGCGTAACTAGCGGGAACAATGAGCAGTTCTTC.

This clonotype was detected a few times. The chain has TRBV20-1 and TRBJ2-3; D not resolved. Germline V gene sequence: CDR1 DFQATT, CDR2 SNEGSKA (reference sequence). Trimming cost V 5 bases and J 1 base, with 16 bases left between them. This CDR3 is built from 15 residues. The CDR3 DNA sequence: TGCAGTGCTCACCTCGATGCGGTCGGCACAGATACGCAGTATTTT. It yields the protein CSAHLDAVGTDTQYF.

By share, this clonotype ranks as medium-sized. In DNA form, the CDR3 reads TGTGCCAGCAGTTGGGAGTCCTTAGCCAAAAACATTCAGTACTTC. As protein: CASSWESLAKNIQYF. The genes are TRBV28 and TRBJ2-4; TRBD2 might be the D (5 bases). The CDR3 loop spans 15 amino acids. Germline CDR1 and CDR2: MDHEN and SYDVKM. Between the trimmed V and J ends, which lost 4 bases and 0 bases, there was a span of 10 bases.

There are a few counts of this clonotype. The chain couples TRBV4-1 to TRBJ1-5; D perhaps matches TRBD1 (6 bases). Germline V gene sequence: CDR1 MGHRA, CDR2 YSYEKL. CDR3 length: 18 residues. V dropped 4 bases and J dropped 8 bases, with 27 bases sitting between them. The CDR3 DNA is TGCGCCAGCAGCCTAACCTTTCCGACGGGGGCTGTGGGGGAGCCCCAGCATTTT. Translating gives CASSLTFPTGAVGEPQHF.

The chain combines TRBV7-2 with TRBJ1-3; the D is unclear. From germline, CDR1 is SGHTA and CDR2 FQGNSA. CDR3 length: 14 residues. Deletions cut 5 bases from V and 2 bases from J, with 10 bases between. In DNA form, the CDR3 reads TGTGCCAGCAGCCGCGGAATGACTGGAAACACCATATATTTT. This gives the protein CASSRGMTGNTIYF. The full variable domain, its missing parts supplied by reference TRBV7-2 and TRBJ1-3, is GAGVSQSPSNKVTEKGKDVELRCDPISGHTALYWYRQSLGQGLEFLIYFQGNSAPDKSGLPSDRFSAERTGGSVSTLTIQRTQQEDSAVYLCASSRGMTGNTIYFGEGSWLTVV.

This clonotype was seen a handful of times. V gene TRBV5-1 combines with J gene TRBJ1-1; D call uncertain. Germline CDR1 reads SGHRS; CDR2 reads YFSETQ. CDR3 length: 14 residues. V dropped 2 bases and J dropped 5 bases, with 13 bases sitting between them. CDR3 in amino acids: CASSLSGIGTEAFF. CDR3 sequence (DNA): TGCGCCAGCAGCTTAAGCGGGATTGGGACTGAAGCTTTCTTT.

The chain links TRBV7-6 to TRBJ2-7; D possibly corresponds to TRBD1 (5 bases). Germline V CDR1 and CDR2: SGHVS, FNYEAQ. The CDR3 extends over 15 amino acids. With 1 base removed from V and 2 bases from J, the gap between germline ends came to 12 bases. In nucleotides, the CDR3 is TGTGCCAGCAGCTTAGGGCAGGGTTCTGCCTACGAGCAGTACTTC. It translates to CASSLGQGSAYEQYF.

The table lists this clonotype with many counts. V is TRBV20-1 and J is TRBJ1-1; D is unclear. Germline V gene data show CDR1 as DFQATT and CDR2 as SNEGSKA (reference sequence). This CDR3 spans 17 amino acids. Deletions cut 0 bases from V and 0 bases from J, with 17 bases between. Here the CDR3 DNA reads TGCAGTGCTAGAGACCCGAACAAGGGTTCGATGAACACTGAAGCTTTCTTT. Protein: CSARDPNKGSMNTEAFF.

This clonotype was picked up a small number of times. The gene calls are TRBV28 and TRBJ1-6, with D possibly matching TRBD1 (5 bases). The germline V gene encodes CDR1 MDHEN and CDR2 SYDVKM. The CDR3 consists of 15 residues. V was clipped by 0 bases and J by 11 bases, with 14 bases between them. The CDR3 spells CASSLWSPRGAPLHF. The CDR3 DNA is TGTGCCAGCAGTTTATGGTCCCCAAGGGGTGCACCCCTCCACTTT.

The rearrangement uses TRBV11-3 and TRBJ2-1; the D call may be TRBD1 or TRBD2 (5 bases each). Germline loops: CDR1 SGHNT, CDR2 YENEEA. V lost 1 base to trimming and J lost 4 bases, with 8 bases between them. This CDR3 has 14 amino acids. The CDR3 here is CASSLGDPYNEQFF. For the CDR3, the DNA is TGTGCCAGCAGCTTAGGGGACCCTTACAATGAGCAGTTCTTC.

The rearrangement links TRBV3-1 to TRBJ2-7; D not resolved. The CDR3 runs to 12 residues. The germline V and J ends were trimmed by 1 base and 0 bases, with 1 base remaining between them. CDR1 is LGHDT, CDR2 YNNKEL, per germline (reference sequence). CDR3 nucleotides: TGTGCCAGCAGCCAAGCCTCCTACGAGCAGTACTTC. It is translated as CASSQASYEQYF.

There are a few counts of this clonotype. The J gene is TRBJ2-2, the V gene TRBV2; the D is unclear. The CDR3 extends over 13 amino acids. Germline values: CDR1 SNHLY, CDR2 FYNNEI. V lost 2 bases to trimming and J lost 6 bases, with 7 bases between them. The DNA of the CDR3 is TGTGCCAGCAGTGAAATAGAGCCCGGGGAGCTGTTTTTT. Translating it yields CASSEIEPGELFF.

This clonotype was seen ten or more times. The genes are TRBV20-1 and TRBJ2-1; 8 nucleotides align to TRBD2. CDR1 and CDR2 (germline): DFQATT, SNEGSKA (reference sequence). The CDR3 is made up of 16 amino acids. V lost 1 base and J lost 2; bases outside the gene matches: 7. The CDR3 protein is CSARGSTSGTYNEQFF. CDR3 sequence (DNA): TGCAGTGCTAGAGGATCCACTAGCGGTACCTACAATGAGCAGTTCTTC.

The chain combines TRBV19 with TRBJ2-1, with 7 bases fitting TRBD1. Germline values: CDR1 LNHDA, CDR2 SQIVND (reference sequence). The CDR3 is 16 residues long. The V and J ends lost 4 bases and 0 bases, in that order; junction bases with no gene match: 6. This CDR3 is CASSNDRVSSYNEQFF. The DNA for the CDR3 is TGTGCCAGTAGTAACGACAGGGTTAGCTCCTACAATGAGCAGTTCTTC.

The chain employs TRBV20-1 and TRBJ2-3; 7 bases align to TRBD1. Germline CDR1 reads DFQATT; CDR2 reads SNEGSKA (reference sequence). V shed 0 bases, J shed 8 bases, and the junction held 14 bases outside the gene matches. The CDR3 length is 16 residues. The CDR3 protein is CSARDRAGGSVGTQYF. The CDR3 coding sequence is TGCAGTGCTAGAGATCGCGCAGGGGGATCCGTTGGTACGCAGTATTTT.

As DNA, the CDR3 is TGTGCCAGCAGTGACAGGAATAATTCACCCCTCCACTTT. The encoded protein is CASSDRNNSPLHF. J is TRBJ1-6 and V is TRBV11-2, with D perhaps matching TRBD1 (6 bases). This CDR3 contains 13 residues. The V and J ends lost 6 bases and 5 bases respectively, with 8 bases between them. Germline CDR1 and CDR2: SGHAT and FQNNGV. Full variable domain (outside the CDR3, taken from reference TRBV11-2 and TRBJ1-6): EAGVAQSPRYKIIEKRQSVAFWCNPISGHATLYWYQQILGQGPKLLIQFQNNGVVDDSQLPKDRFSAERLKGVDSTLKIQPAKLEDSAVYLCASSDRNNSPLHFGNGTRLTVT.

This clonotype occurred a few times. V gene TRBV7-9 combines with J gene TRBJ2-7, with 10 positions matching TRBD1. V lost 4 bases and J lost 6; bases outside the gene matches: 12. The CDR3 contains 16 residues. The germline V gene has CDR1 SEHNR and CDR2 FQNEAQ (reference sequence). DNA of the CDR3: TGTGCCAGCAGCTCCTCCCGGTGGGACAGGGGAGGCGAGCAGTACTTC. It encodes CASSSSRWDRGGEQYF.

This clonotype was observed a few times. The chain has TRBV20-1 and TRBJ2-1, with 9 bases that match TRBD2. Germline V gene data show CDR1 as DFQATT and CDR2 as SNEGSKA (reference sequence). The CDR3 extends over 15 amino acids. J gave up 8 bases and V 3 bases, and 11 bases lay outside the gene matches. The CDR3 spells CSARLAGPGPDEQFF. DNA of the CDR3: TGCAGTGCTAGGCTAGCGGGACCAGGTCCTGATGAGCAGTTCTTC.

This chain uses TRBV6-1 with TRBJ2-7; TRBD2 agrees at 13 bases. The CDR3 sequence is 22 residues long. CDR1 and CDR2 (germline): MNHNS, SASEGT. V shed 4 bases and J 4 bases; nucleotides not matched to a gene: 25. The CDR3 region has the DNA TGTGCCAGCAGTGGACGACAGGGTATAGGACTAGCGGGAGATCGGAGAGATTACGAGCAGTACTTC. Encoded protein: CASSGRQGIGLAGDRRDYEQYF.

This clonotype has a handful of counts. The CDR3 DNA reads as TGTGCCAGCAGTGCGAATACAGGGGGCAATCGAGATACGCAGTATTTT. Its translation is CASSANTGGNRDTQYF. The gene calls are TRBV2 and TRBJ2-3; 9 nucleotides align to TRBD1. Germline V gives CDR1 SNHLY, CDR2 FYNNEI. The CDR3 is 16 amino acids. V gave up 4 bases and J gave up 5 bases; unmatched junction bases: 10.

The chain joins TRBV28 to TRBJ2-3; D remains ambiguous. Germline lookup yields CDR1 MDHEN and CDR2 SYDVKM. The CDR3 has 13 amino acids. The DNA for the CDR3 is TGTGCGACAAGGGATTCTAGCACAGATACGCAGTATTTT. Protein product: CATRDSSTDTQYF.

This clonotype was seen repeatedly, ten times or more. This chain uses TRBV7-8 with TRBJ2-1; D remains ambiguous. Germline V gives CDR1 SGHVS, CDR2 FQNEAQ. V gave up 1 base and J gave up 4 bases, with 5 bases separating them. The CDR3 totals 13 residues. This CDR3 reads CASSLDRYNEQFF. The CDR3 bases are TGTGCCAGCAGCTTAGACAGATACAATGAGCAGTTCTTC.

The sample holds a few counts of this clonotype. The chain is built from TRBV20-1 and TRBJ1-4; D is uncertain. Germline V gene lookup returns CDR1 DFQATT and CDR2 SNEGSKA (reference sequence). Trimming took 6 bases from V and 10 from J, leaving 9 bases between them. The CDR3 sequence is 10 residues long. The CDR3 is CSARRVKLFF. CDR3 nucleotide sequence: TGCAGTGCCCGAAGGGTAAAACTGTTTTTT.

This clonotype was recorded a few times. The chain links TRBV6-2 or TRBV6-3 to TRBJ2-5; 7 nucleotides agree with TRBD2. This CDR3 comprises 16 residues. V lost 2 bases and J lost 1; bases outside the gene matches: 7. From germline, CDR1 is MNHEY and CDR2 SVGEGT. The CDR3 reads CASSYLRGGIQETQYF. The DNA of the CDR3 is TGTGCCAGCAGTTACCTTAGGGGAGGGATCCAAGAGACCCAGTACTTC.